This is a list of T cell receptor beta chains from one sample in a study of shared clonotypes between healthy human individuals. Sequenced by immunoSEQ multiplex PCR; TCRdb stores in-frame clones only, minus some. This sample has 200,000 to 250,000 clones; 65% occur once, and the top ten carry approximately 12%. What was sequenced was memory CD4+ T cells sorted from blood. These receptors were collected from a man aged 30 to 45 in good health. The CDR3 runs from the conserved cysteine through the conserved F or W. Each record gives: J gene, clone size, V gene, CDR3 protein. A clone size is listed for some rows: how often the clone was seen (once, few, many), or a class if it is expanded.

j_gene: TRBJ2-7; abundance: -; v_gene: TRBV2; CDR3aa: CASSEILGESNEQYF
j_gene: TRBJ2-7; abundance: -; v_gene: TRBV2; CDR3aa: CASSSLAGVRAYEQYF
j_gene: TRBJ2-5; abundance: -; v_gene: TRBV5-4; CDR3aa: CATRLGLGSAETQYF
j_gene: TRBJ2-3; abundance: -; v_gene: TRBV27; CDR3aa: CASSPKTGPITNTQYF
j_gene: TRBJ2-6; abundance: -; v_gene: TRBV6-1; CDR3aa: CASSERGAGGANVLTF
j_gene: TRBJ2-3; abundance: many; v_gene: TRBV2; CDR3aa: CASSPGTSGRAKDTQYF
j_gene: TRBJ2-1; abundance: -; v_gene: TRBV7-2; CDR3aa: CASSYNRDREFF
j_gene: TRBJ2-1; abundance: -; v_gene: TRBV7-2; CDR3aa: CASSLSFFTYGEQFF
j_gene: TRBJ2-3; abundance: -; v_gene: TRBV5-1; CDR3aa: CASSLVPDTDTQYF
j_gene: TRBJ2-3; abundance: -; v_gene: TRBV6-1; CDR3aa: CASSDVGHSTDTQYF
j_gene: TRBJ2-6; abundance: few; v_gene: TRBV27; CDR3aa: CASSGLGAGANVLTF
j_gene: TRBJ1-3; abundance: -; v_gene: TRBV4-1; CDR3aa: CASSQEGQGGLSGNTIYF
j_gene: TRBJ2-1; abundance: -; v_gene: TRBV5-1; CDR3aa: CASSFWSPGLAAYNEQFF
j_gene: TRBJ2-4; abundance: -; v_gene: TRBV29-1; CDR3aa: CSVVSGRNIQYF
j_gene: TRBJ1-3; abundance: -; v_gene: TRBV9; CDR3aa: CASSVGLGLSGNTIYF
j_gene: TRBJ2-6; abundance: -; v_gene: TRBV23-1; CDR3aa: CASSQSIGADSGANVLTF
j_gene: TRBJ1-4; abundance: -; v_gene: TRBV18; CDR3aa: CASSPRTGSGEKLFF
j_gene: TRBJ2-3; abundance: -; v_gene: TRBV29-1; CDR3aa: CSVEQGQGTDTQYF
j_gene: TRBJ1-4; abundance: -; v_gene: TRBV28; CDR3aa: CASMGTQGAPEKLFF
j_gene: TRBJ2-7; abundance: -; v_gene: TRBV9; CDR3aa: CASSVDPGGLVSYEQYF
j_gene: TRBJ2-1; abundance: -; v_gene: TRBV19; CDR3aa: CASSIAVRSSYNEQFF
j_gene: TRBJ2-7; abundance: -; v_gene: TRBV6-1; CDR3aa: CASSEQPGGPYEQYF
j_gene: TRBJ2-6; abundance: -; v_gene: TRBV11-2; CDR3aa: CASRPIRTSGANVLTF
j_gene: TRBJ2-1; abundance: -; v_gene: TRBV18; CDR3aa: CASSPTSGRYNEQFF
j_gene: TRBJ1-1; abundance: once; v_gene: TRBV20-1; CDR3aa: CSAEDSLVAFF
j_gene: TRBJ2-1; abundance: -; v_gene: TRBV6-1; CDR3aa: CASSGGLRNEQFF
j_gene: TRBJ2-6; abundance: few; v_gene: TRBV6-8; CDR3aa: CASRQAGQDNSGANVLTF
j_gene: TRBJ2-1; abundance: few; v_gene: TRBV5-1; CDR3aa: CASSPQGDEQFF
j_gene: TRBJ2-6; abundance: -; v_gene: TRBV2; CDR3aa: CASIRDSRFSGANVLTF
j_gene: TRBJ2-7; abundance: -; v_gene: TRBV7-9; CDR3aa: CASSQGESGTYEQYF
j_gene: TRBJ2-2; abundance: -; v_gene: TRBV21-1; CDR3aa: CAREQGKDTGELFF
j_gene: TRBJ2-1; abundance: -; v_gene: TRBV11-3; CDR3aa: CASSSYSGGSYNEQFF
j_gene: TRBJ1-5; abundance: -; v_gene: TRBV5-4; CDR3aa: CASSPARVAGGNQPQHF
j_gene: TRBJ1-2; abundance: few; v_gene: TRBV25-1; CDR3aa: CASSEYETAAYGYTF
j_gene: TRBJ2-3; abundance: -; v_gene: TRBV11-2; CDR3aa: CASSLGSPGNTQYF
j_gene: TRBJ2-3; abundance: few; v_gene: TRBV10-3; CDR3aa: CAISESGMADSTDTQYF
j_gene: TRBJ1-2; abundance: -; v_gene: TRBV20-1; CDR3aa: CSARGGGSYTF
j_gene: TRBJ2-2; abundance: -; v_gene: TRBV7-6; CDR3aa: CASSLGGAGTSGTGELFF
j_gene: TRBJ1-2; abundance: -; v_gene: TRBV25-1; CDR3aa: CASSEYPGTETNRGYTF
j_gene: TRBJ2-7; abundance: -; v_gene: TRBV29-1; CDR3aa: CSGGQGEEQYF
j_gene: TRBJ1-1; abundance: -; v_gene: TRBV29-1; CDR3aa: CSVSQGGGPNTEAFF
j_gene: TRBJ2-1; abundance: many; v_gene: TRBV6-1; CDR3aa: CASSPRNNEQFF
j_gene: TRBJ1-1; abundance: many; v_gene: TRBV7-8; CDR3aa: CASSLEGNTEAFF
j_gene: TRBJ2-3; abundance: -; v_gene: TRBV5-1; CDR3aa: CASSPTGLSGADTQYF
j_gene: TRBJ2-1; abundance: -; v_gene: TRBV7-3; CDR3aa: CASSEQPGSHNEQFF
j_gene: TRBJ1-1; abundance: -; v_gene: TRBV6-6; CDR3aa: CASRMTGQNTEAFF
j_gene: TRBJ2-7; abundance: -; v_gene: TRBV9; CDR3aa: CASSPGAGRAHYEQYF
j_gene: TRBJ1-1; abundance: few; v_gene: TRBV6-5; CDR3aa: CASFRGPNTEAFF
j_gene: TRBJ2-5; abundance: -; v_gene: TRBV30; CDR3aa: CAWSVFGREYQETQYF
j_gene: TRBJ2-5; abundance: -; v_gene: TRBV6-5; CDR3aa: CASSGPGQGLQTQYF
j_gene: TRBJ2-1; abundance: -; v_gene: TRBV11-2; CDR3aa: CASSSLSGTSGRGEQFF
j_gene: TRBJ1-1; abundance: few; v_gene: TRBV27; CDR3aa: CASSLRGGANTEAFF
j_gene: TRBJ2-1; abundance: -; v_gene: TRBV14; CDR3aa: CASTSGAYNEQFF